This T cell receptor (beta chain) is drawn from a study of identical twins. Findings of the study overall: Conclusions came from cross-sectional statistical analysis, not from following the same donors. Abundant beta clonotypes from cord blood had fewer insertions, unlike memory repertoires, which showed none.

The CDR3 covers 15 residues. V shed 4 bases, J shed 5 bases, and the junction held 7 bases outside the gene matches. It was template switching that added a universal primer site, and there were unique molecular identifiers on the cDNA. Via MiXCR, TCRdb re-called the 5' RACE reads, giving one row per CDR3 protein. The profile shows about 390,000 distinct CDR3 sequences, around 9% of them singletons. About this clonotype: Antigen: not known.

The chain carries TRBV12-3 or TRBV12-4 and TRBJ2-5; 10 positions match TRBD2. The clonotype originates from a woman aged 45-65 years in good health. Sequenced input: naive T cells sorted from blood. The CDR3 nucleotides read TGTGCCAGCAGTTCAAGCGGGAGGGCCAGGGAGACCCAGTACTTC. Protein: CASSSSGRARETQYF.